This paragraph reports one T cell receptor (beta chain). Its antigen is as yet unknown. This sample was taken from a study of naive and memory T cell subsets. Whole-study results and caveats: Clonotypes are single alpha or beta chains, not paired receptors.

Both TRBC1 and TRBC2 were covered by a beta constant-region primer of two equimolar oligonucleotides. TCRdb used MiXCR to reprocess the UMI-ligation and nested PCR reads, holding one entry per CDR3 protein. Found here are tens of thousands of distinct CDR3 sequences, around 14% of them singletons; the top ten hold roughly 0.9%. CDR3 length: 12 residues. Trimming removed 1 base from V and 0 bases from J, with 3 bases in between. CDR1 is SQVTM and CDR2 is ANQGSEA in the germline V gene. The sequence was collected from a human donor in good health. Material for sequencing was central memory CD4+ T cells from blood. The chain couples TRBV29-1 to TRBJ1-1; D gene uncertain. The CDR3, as DNA: TGCAGCGTTGAAGGTATGAACACTGAAGCTTTCTTT. Its translation: CSVEGMNTEAFF.